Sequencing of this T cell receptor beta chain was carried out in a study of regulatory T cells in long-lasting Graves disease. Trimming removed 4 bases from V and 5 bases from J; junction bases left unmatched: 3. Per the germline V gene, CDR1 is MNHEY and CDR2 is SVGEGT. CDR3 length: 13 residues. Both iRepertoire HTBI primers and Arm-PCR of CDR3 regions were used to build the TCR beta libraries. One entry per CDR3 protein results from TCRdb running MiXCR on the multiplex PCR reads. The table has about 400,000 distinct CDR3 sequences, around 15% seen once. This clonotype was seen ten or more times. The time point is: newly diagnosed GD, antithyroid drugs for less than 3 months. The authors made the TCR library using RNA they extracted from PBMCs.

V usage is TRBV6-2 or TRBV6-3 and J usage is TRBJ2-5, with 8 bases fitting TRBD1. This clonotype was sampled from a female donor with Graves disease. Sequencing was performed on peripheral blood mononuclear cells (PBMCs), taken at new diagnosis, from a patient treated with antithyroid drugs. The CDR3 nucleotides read TGTGCCAGCAGTTCCCGGACAGGGGAGACCCAGTACTTC. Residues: CASSSRTGETQYF.